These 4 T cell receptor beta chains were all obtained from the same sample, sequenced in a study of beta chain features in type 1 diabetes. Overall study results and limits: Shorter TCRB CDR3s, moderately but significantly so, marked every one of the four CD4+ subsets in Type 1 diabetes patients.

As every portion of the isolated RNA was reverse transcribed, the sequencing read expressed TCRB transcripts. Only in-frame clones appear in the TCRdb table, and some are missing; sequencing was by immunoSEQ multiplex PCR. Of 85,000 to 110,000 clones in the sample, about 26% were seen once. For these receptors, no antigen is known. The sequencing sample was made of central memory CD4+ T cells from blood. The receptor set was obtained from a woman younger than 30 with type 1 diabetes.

This CDR3 reads CASSRFVGDYGYTF. The CDR3 DNA follows: TGCGCCAGCAGTCGGTTCGTCGGGGACTATGGCTACACCTTC. This chain connects TRBV23-1 to TRBJ1-2, with D unresolved. TRBV23-1 is sorted into the ORF group, with uncertain function. The V end was cut by 4 bases, the J end by 3 bases, with 12 bases between. This CDR3 is 14 amino acids long.

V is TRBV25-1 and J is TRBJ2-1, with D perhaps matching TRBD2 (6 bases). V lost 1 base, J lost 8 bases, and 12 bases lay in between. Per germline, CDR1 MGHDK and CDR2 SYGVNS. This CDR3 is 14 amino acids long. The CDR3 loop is CASSESEGWDEQFF. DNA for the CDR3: TGTGCCAGCAGTGAATCGGAGGGGTGGGATGAGCAGTTCTTC. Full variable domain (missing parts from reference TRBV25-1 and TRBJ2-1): EADIYQTPRYLVIGTGKKITLECSQTMGHDKMYWYQQDPGMELHLIHYSYGVNSTEKGDLSSESTVSRIRTEHFPLTLESARPSHTSQYLCASSESEGWDEQFFGPGTRLTVL.

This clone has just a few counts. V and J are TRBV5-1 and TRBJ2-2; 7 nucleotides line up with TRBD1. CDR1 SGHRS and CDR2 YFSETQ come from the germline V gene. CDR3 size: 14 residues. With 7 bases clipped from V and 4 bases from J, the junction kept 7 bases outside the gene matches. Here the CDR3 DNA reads TGCGCCAGCCGGACAGGATCCACCACCGGGGAGCTGTTTTTT. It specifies CASRTGSTTGELFF. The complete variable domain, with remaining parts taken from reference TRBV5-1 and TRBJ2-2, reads KAGVTQTPRYLIKTRGQQVTLSCSPISGHRSVSWYQQTPGQGLQFLFEYFSETQRNKGNFPGRFSGRQFSNSRSEMNVSTLELGDSALYLCASRTGSTTGELFFGEGSRLTVL.

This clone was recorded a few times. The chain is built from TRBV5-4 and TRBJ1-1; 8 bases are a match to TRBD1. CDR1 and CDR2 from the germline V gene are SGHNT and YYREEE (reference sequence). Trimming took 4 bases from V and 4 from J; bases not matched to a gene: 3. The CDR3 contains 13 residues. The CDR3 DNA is TGTGCCAGCAGCCTCACAGGGGGCACTGAAGCTTTCTTT. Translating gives CASSLTGGTEAFF.